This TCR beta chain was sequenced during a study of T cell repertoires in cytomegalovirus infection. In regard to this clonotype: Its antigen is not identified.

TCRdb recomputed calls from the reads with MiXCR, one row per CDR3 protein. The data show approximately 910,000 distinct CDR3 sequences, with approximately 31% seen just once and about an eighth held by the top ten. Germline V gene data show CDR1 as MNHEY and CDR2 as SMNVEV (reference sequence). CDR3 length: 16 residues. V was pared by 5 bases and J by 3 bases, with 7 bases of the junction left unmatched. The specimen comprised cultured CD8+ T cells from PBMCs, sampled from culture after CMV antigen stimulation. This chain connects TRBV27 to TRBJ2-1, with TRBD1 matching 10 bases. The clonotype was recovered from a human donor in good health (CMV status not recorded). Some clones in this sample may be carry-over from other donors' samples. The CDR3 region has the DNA TGTGCCAGCAGTCTGCCCGGGACAGGGGTCTACAATGAGCAGTTCTTC. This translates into CASSLPGTGVYNEQFF.